This T cell receptor (beta chain) was recovered during a study of neurological immune-mediated disorders. The time point: longitudinal time-point 1 (baseline). The unsorted libraries were generated from a total of 2 million PBMCs, which had been stored in RNAlater at -80 C. Findings and caveats of the study: The study found the most TCR clonal expansion in HTLV-1-associated myelopathy and the least in multiple sclerosis, below healthy controls. No sharing of CDR3 amino acid sequences was observed among expanded clones across subjects, suggesting private repertoires in all groups.

This clonotype was found many times. Its antigen is as yet unknown. The authors produced cDNA by 5'RACE using 10-nucleotide random UMIs. TCRdb re-derived calls from the 5' RACE reads in MiXCR, one entry per CDR3 protein. The sample has 70,000 to 75,000 distinct CDR3 sequences, roughly 15% seen once. The CDR3 has 16 amino acids. Germline loops: CDR1 SGHRS, CDR2 YFSETQ. The J segment lost 0 bases and the V segment lost 4 bases, leaving 8 bases of the junction unmatched. Material: PBMCs. The receptor's source is a female donor with HTLV-1-associated myelopathy (HAM/TSP). The chain combines TRBV5-1 with TRBJ1-1; 8 positions agree with TRBD1. Here the CDR3 reads CASSQGQGIMNTEAFF. The CDR3 DNA follows: TGCGCCAGCAGCCAAGGACAGGGAATAATGAACACTGAAGCTTTCTTT.